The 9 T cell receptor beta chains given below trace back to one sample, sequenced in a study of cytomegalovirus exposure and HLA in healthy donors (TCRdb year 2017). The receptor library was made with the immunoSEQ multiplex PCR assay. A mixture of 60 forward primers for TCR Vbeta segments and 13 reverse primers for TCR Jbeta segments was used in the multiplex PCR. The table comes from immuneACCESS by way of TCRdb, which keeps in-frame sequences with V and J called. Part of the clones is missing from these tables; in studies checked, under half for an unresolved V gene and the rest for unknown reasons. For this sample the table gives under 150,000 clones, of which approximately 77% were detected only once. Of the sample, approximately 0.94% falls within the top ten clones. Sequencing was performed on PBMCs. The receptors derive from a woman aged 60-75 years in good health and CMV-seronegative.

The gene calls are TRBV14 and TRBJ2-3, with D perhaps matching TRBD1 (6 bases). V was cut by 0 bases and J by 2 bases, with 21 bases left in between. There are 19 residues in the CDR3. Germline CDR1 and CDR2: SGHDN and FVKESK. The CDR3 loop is CASSQDHREPGRNTDTQYF. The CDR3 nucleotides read TGTGCCAGCAGCCAAGATCACAGGGAACCCGGAAGGAACACAGATACGCAGTATTTT.

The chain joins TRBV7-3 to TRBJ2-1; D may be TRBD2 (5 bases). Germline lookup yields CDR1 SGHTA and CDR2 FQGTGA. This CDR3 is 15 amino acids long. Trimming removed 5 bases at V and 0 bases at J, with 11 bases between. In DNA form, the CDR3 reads TGTGCCAGCAGCAAAACGGGGTTCTCCTACAATGAGCAGTTCTTC. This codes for CASSKTGFSYNEQFF.

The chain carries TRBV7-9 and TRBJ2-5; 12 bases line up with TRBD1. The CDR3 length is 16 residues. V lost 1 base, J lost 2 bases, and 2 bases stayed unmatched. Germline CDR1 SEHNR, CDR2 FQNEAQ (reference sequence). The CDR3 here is CASSLGDRGLQETQYF. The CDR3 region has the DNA TGTGCCAGCAGCTTAGGGGACAGGGGGCTGCAAGAGACCCAGTACTTC.

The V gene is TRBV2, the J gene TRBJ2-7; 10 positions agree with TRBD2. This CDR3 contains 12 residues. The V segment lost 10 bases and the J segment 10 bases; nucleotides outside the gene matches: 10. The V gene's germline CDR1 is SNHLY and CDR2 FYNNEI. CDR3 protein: CATRLAGDRQYF. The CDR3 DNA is TGTGCCACCCGACTAGCGGGCGATCGACAGTACTTC. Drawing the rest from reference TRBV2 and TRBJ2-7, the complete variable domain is EPEVTQTPSHQVTQMGQEVILRCVPISNHLYFYWYRQILGQKVEFLVSFYNNEISEKSEIFDDQFSVERPDGSNFTLKIRSTKLEDSAMYFCATRLAGDRQYFGPGTRLTVT.

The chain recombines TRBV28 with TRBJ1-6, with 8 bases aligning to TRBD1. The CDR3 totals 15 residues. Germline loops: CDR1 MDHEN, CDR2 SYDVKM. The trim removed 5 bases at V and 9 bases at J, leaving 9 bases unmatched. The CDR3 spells CASSGQGNKGSPLHF. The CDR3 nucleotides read TGTGCCAGCAGTGGACAGGGAAACAAGGGTTCACCCCTCCACTTT.

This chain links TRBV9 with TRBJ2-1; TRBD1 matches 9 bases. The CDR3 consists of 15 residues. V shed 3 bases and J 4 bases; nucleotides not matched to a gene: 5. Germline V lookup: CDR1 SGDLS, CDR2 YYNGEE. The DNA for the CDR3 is TGTGCCAGCAGCGCCGGGACAGGGTATTACAATGAGCAGTTCTTC. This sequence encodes CASSAGTGYYNEQFF.

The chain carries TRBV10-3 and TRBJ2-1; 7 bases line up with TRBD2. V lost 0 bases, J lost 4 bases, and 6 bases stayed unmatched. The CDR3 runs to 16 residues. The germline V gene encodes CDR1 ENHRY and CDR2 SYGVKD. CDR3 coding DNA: TGTGCCATCAGTGAGTCCGAGCGGGGCGGGTACAATGAGCAGTTCTTC. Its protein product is CAISESERGGYNEQFF.

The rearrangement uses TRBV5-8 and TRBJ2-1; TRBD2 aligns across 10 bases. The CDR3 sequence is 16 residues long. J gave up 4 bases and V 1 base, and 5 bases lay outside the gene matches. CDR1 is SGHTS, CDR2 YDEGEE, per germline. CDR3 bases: TGTGCCAGCAGCTTGCGGCGGACTAGCGGTTACAATGAGCAGTTCTTC. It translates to CASSLRRTSGYNEQFF.

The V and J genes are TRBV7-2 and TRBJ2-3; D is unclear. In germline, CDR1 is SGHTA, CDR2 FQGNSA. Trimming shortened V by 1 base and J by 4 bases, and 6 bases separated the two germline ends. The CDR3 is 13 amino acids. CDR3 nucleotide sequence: TGTGCCAGCAGCTTAGTATTAGCAGATACGCAGTATTTT. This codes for CASSLVLADTQYF.